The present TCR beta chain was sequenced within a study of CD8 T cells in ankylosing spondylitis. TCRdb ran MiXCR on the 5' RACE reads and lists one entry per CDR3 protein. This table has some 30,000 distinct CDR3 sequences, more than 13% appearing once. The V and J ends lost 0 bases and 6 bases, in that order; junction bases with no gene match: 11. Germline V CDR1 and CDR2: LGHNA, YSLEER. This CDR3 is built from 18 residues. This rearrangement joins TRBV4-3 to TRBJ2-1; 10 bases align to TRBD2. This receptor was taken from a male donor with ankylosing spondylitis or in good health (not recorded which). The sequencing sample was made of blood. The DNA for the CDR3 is TGCGCCAGCAGCCAAGATGTGGCTAGCGGGAGCCCAGGCAATGAGCAGTTCTTC. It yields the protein CASSQDVASGSPGNEQFF.